The 28 T cell receptor beta chains below were found in one sample sequenced in a study of blood T cell repertoires in COVID-19. TCRdb's table, derived via immunoSEQ multiplex PCR, lists solely in-frame clones and lacks some. The sample has 200,000 to 250,000 clones; about 84% are singletons. Sequenced sample: peripheral blood. The receptor set was obtained from a human donor in a cohort sampled during active COVID-19.

The chain links TRBV5-6 to TRBJ2-3, with D perhaps matching TRBD2 (5 bases). In germline, CDR1 is SGHDT, CDR2 YYEEEE. Trimming shortened V by 7 bases and J by 0 bases, and 15 bases separated the two germline ends. The CDR3 runs 15 residues. The CDR3 region is CASGRGFPSTDTQYF. CDR3 nucleotides: TGTGCCAGCGGCCGAGGGTTCCCAAGCACAGATACGCAGTATTTT.

The chain joins TRBV30 to TRBJ1-1, with D possibly being TRBD1 (6 bases). Trimming removed 2 bases at V and 2 bases at J, with 12 bases between. The V gene's germline CDR1 is GTSNPN and CDR2 SVGIG (reference sequence). This CDR3 has 14 amino acids. The CDR3 protein is CAWSTGQANTEAFF. The DNA of the CDR3 is TGTGCCTGGAGTACGGGACAAGCCAACACTGAAGCTTTCTTT.

The chain links TRBV27 to TRBJ2-5, with a possible D match to TRBD1 (6 bases). V lost 6 bases to trimming and J lost 0 bases, with 14 bases between them. Germline values: CDR1 MNHEY, CDR2 SMNVEV (reference sequence). The CDR3 has 15 amino acids. The CDR3 loop reads CASRPGTLYQETQYF. In DNA form, the CDR3 reads TGTGCCAGCAGGCCCGGGACACTGTACCAAGAGACCCAGTACTTC.

This clone was counted once. The V gene is TRBV7-9, the J gene TRBJ2-1, with a possible D match to TRBD1 (7 bases). Germline CDR1 is SEHNR and CDR2 is FQNEAQ (reference sequence). The ends were cut back, 4 bases at V and 10 bases at J, with 14 bases in the middle. This CDR3 contains 13 residues. The CDR3 bases are TGTGCCAGCAGCTACGCAGGGGGGAAGGAGCAGTTCTTC. Translation gives CASSYAGGKEQFF. Combining the CDR3 with reference TRBV7-9 and TRBJ2-1 gives the whole variable domain DTGVSQNPRHKITKRGQNVTFRCDPISEHNRLYWYRQTLGQGPEFLTYFQNEAQLEKSRLLSDRFSAERPKGSFSTLEIQRTEQGDSAMYLCASSYAGGKEQFFGPGTRLTVL.

The CDR3 sequence: CASSDRVTDTQYF. In DNA, the CDR3 is TGTGCCAGCAGTGACAGGGTGACAGATACGCAGTATTTT. The rearrangement links TRBV28 to TRBJ2-3, with 7 bases that match TRBD1. The CDR3 consists of 13 residues. V dropped 5 bases and J dropped 3; count of bases not matched to a gene: 2. CDR1 and CDR2 (germline): MDHEN, SYDVKM. Combining the CDR3 with reference TRBV28 and TRBJ2-3 gives the whole variable domain DVKVTQSSRYLVKRTGEKVFLECVQDMDHENMFWYRQDPGLGLRLIYFSYDVKMKEKGDIPEGYSVSREKKERFSLILESASTNQTSMYLCASSDRVTDTQYFGPGTRLTVL.

The rearrangement joins TRBV7-3 to TRBJ2-1; 9 bases line up with TRBD1. The CDR3 covers 15 residues. CDR1 is SGHTA, CDR2 FQGTGA, per germline. The V segment lost 4 bases and the J segment 6 bases; nucleotides outside the gene matches: 7. CDR3 loop: CASSSDSTGGNEQFF. For the CDR3, the DNA is TGTGCCAGCAGCTCCGACTCGACAGGGGGCAATGAGCAGTTCTTC.

This chain links TRBV28 with TRBJ1-1, with TRBD1 as a possible D gene (6 bases). Trimming took off 6 bases at V and 2 bases at J, with 13 bases between the two ends. CDR3 length: 14 residues. Germline CDR1 reads MDHEN; CDR2 reads SYDVKM. CDR3: CASRTRRGNTEAFF. CDR3 DNA: TGTGCCAGCAGAACACGCAGGGGTAACACTGAAGCTTTCTTT.

This sequence joins TRBV6-2 or TRBV6-3 and TRBJ1-1; weak D call: TRBD1 (5 bases). Germline CDR1 is MNHEY and CDR2 is SVGEGT. The CDR3 is made up of 14 amino acids. V lost 4 bases to trimming and J lost 1 base, with 10 bases between them. CDR3 loop: CASSWGLSNTEAFF. The CDR3 DNA follows: TGTGCCAGCAGTTGGGGACTGTCGAACACTGAAGCTTTCTTT.

The chain recombines TRBV5-1 with TRBJ2-6, with TRBD1 identical over 7 bases. Germline V gene sequence: CDR1 SGHRS, CDR2 YFSETQ. The V segment lost 5 bases and the J segment 0 bases; nucleotides outside the gene matches: 5. The CDR3 covers 16 residues. In nucleotides, the CDR3 is TGCGCCAGCAGACGTGACAGGGTCTCTGGGGCCAACGTCCTGACTTTC. Its protein product is CASRRDRVSGANVLTF.

V usage is TRBV10-2 and J usage is TRBJ2-1; D not resolved. CDR1 is WSHSY, CDR2 SAAADI, per germline. This CDR3 has 14 amino acids. V lost 2 bases, J lost 8 bases, and 13 bases lay in between. The CDR3 spells CASSETVPFYEQFF. The CDR3 region has the DNA TGCGCCAGCAGTGAGACGGTACCTTTCTATGAGCAGTTCTTC.

This rearrangement joins TRBV19 to TRBJ2-1; TRBD1 matches 8 bases. V was pared by 3 bases and J by 12 bases, with 13 bases of the junction left unmatched. Per germline, CDR1 LNHDA and CDR2 SQIVND (reference sequence). The length of the CDR3 is 15 residues. CDR3 residues: CASSIGTGGSARQFF. The CDR3 DNA reads TGTGCCAGTAGTATCGGGACAGGCGGGTCAGCTAGGCAGTTCTTC. Using reference TRBV19 and TRBJ2-1 for the parts outside the CDR3, the full variable domain is DGGITQSPKYLFRKEGQNVTLSCEQNLNHDAMYWYRQDPGQGLRLIYYSQIVNDFQKGDIAEGYSVSREKKESFPLTVTSAQKNPTAFYLCASSIGTGGSARQFFGPGTRLTVL.

The chain couples TRBV19 to TRBJ2-1, with TRBD2 as a possible D gene (6 bases). Germline V gene data show CDR1 as LNHDA and CDR2 as SQIVND (reference sequence). The CDR3 sequence is 12 residues long. Trimming took 9 bases from V and 8 from J, leaving 14 bases between them. The DNA for the CDR3 is TGTGCCAGCGGAGGGGCCCGCGATGAGCAGTTCTTC. Amino acid sequence: CASGGARDEQFF.

The gene calls are TRBV12-3 or TRBV12-4 and TRBJ2-1; tentatively, D is TRBD2 (5 bases). Trimming left V 1 base short and J 7 bases short, with 5 bases between. The CDR3 runs to 12 residues. The CDR3 nucleotides are TGTGCCAGCAGTTTAGGACTAAATGAGCAGTTCTTC. It encodes CASSLGLNEQFF.

The chain joins TRBV19 to TRBJ1-5; D uncertain. Between the trimmed V and J ends, which lost 6 bases and 5 bases, there was a span of 8 bases. This CDR3 is built from 12 residues. CDR1 is LNHDA, CDR2 SQIVND, per germline (reference sequence). The CDR3 nucleotides read TGTGCCAGTAGATCGGGATATCAGCCCCAGCATTTT. Protein sequence: CASRSGYQPQHF.

The J gene is TRBJ2-1, the V gene TRBV9; 7 positions agree with TRBD1. The CDR3 is 14 amino acids. Germline V gene sequence: CDR1 SGDLS, CDR2 YYNGEE. V gave up 0 bases and J gave up 6 bases; unmatched junction bases: 3. The CDR3 loop is CASSVATGSNEQFF. Here the CDR3 DNA reads TGTGCCAGCAGCGTAGCGACAGGGAGCAATGAGCAGTTCTTC.

This rearrangement joins TRBV9 to TRBJ1-1; D may be TRBD1 (5 bases). The V end was cut by 3 bases, the J end by 6 bases, with 15 bases between. The CDR3 sequence is 14 residues long. Germline V CDR1 and CDR2: SGDLS, YYNGEE. The CDR3 DNA sequence: TGTGCCAGCAGCGAGGGGAGGGTAAGTTCTGAAGCTTTCTTT. This translates into CASSEGRVSSEAFF.

In this sample, this clone turned up once. The chain uses TRBV11-3 and TRBJ2-1; unclear D gene. CDR3 length: 12 residues. Germline assignment: CDR1 SGHNT and CDR2 YENEEA. The ends were cut back, 2 bases at V and 8 bases at J, with 7 bases in the middle. The CDR3 sequence: CASSLSQDEQFF. The DNA of the CDR3 is TGTGCCAGCAGCTTATCCCAGGATGAGCAGTTCTTC.

The genes are TRBV5-4 and TRBJ2-3; no definite D call. Germline V gene sequence: CDR1 SGHNT, CDR2 YYREEE (reference sequence). CDR3 length: 15 residues. The V end lost 1 base, the J end lost 0 bases, and 9 bases lay between the germline ends. The CDR3 reads CASSLKSSSTDTQYF. Here the CDR3 DNA reads TGTGCCAGCAGCTTGAAATCCTCTAGCACAGATACGCAGTATTTT. The full variable domain, its missing parts supplied by reference TRBV5-4 and TRBJ2-3, is ETGVTQSPTHLIKTRGQQVTLRCSSQSGHNTVSWYQQALGQGPQFIFQYYREEENGRGNFPPRFSGLQFPNYSSELNVNALELDDSALYLCASSLKSSSTDTQYFGPGTRLTVL.

J is TRBJ2-3 and V is TRBV6-1, with D unresolved. The CDR3 runs to 15 residues. CDR1 is MNHNS, CDR2 SASEGT, per germline. V lost 3 bases to trimming and J lost 2 bases, with 12 bases between them. Here the CDR3 DNA reads TGTGCCAGCAGTGACCCAGGCAGTCCCACAGATACGCAGTATTTT. Translating gives CASSDPGSPTDTQYF.

This clone was recorded once. The rearrangement joins TRBV7-9 to TRBJ2-7; 13 nucleotides line up with TRBD2. There are 18 residues in the CDR3. Germline V lookup: CDR1 SEHNR, CDR2 FQNEAQ (reference sequence). With 5 bases clipped from V and 1 base from J, the junction kept 11 bases outside the gene matches. Written as DNA, the CDR3 is TGTGCCAGCAGCGGCACCGGGACTAGCGGGACGTTATCCTACGAGCAGTACTTC. Amino acids: CASSGTGTSGTLSYEQYF.

This clone has only one observation. The chain employs TRBV11-3 and TRBJ2-2, with TRBD1 identical over 7 bases. The V and J ends lost 5 bases and 4 bases, in that order; junction bases with no gene match: 4. Germline V CDR1 and CDR2: SGHNT, YENEEA. The CDR3 runs 14 residues. The CDR3 coding sequence is TGTGCCAGCAGCCGACAGGGTGGCACCGGGGAGCTGTTTTTT. Its translation is CASSRQGGTGELFF.

The chain is built from TRBV4-1 and TRBJ2-3, with D perhaps TRBD1 (6 bases). The CDR3 runs to 13 residues. Germline loops: CDR1 MGHRA, CDR2 YSYEKL. V lost 8 bases and J 0 bases, leaving 9 bases between the germline ends. CDR3 residues: CASGGPSTDTQYF. The CDR3 bases are TGCGCCAGCGGGGGCCCTAGCACAGATACGCAGTATTTT.

The chain links TRBV11-3 to TRBJ2-7; maybe TRBD1 (6 bases). The germline V and J ends were trimmed by 5 bases and 6 bases, with 17 bases remaining between them. Germline CDR1 is SGHNT and CDR2 is YENEEA. This CDR3 is 14 amino acids long. The chain's CDR3 is CASSPGQPSAEQYF. The CDR3 bases are TGTGCCAGCAGCCCGGGACAACCCTCTGCCGAGCAGTACTTC. The full variable domain, completed using reference TRBV11-3 and TRBJ2-7, is EAGVVQSPRYKIIEKKQPVAFWCNPISGHNTLYWYLQNLGQGPELLIRYENEEAVDDSQLPKDRFSAERLKGVDSTLKIQPAELGDSAVYLCASSPGQPSAEQYFGPGTRLTVT.

This rearrangement joins TRBV24-1 to TRBJ2-7; 7 bases line up with TRBD2. The CDR3 spans 16 residues. Germline V gene data show CDR1 as KGHDR and CDR2 as SFDVKD. V was pared by 3 bases and J by 1 base, with 8 bases of the junction left unmatched. CDR3 coding DNA: TGTGCCACCAGTGATGAAAAGGCTAGCGGATCCTACGAGCAGTACTTC. It translates to CATSDEKASGSYEQYF.

This chain links TRBV5-6 with TRBJ2-7; D is unresolved. CDR3 size: 14 residues. The ends were cut back, 0 bases at V and 2 bases at J, with 9 bases in the middle. Germline V gives CDR1 SGHDT, CDR2 YYEEEE. CDR3 in DNA: TGTGCCAGCAGCTTGGGAGGCCCTACCTACGAGCAGTACTTC. The encoded protein is CASSLGGPTYEQYF.

This clone was counted once. V gene TRBV4-3 combines with J gene TRBJ1-3; D uncertain. Germline V lookup: CDR1 LGHNA, CDR2 YSLEER. Trimming took 8 bases from V and 0 from J, leaving 14 bases between them. The CDR3 runs to 15 residues. The CDR3 loop reads CASGLTDSSGNTIYF. As DNA, the CDR3 is TGCGCCAGCGGCTTAACTGACTCCTCTGGAAACACCATATATTTT.

This clone appeared once. This sequence joins TRBV9 and TRBJ2-2; D is possibly TRBD2 (6 bases). The ends were cut back, 0 bases at V and 2 bases at J, with 11 bases in the middle. Germline V CDR1 and CDR2: SGDLS, YYNGEE. The CDR3 length is 16 residues. In DNA form, the CDR3 reads TGTGCCAGCAGCGTAGCCCCCGGGAGTAACACCGGGGAGCTGTTTTTT. This encodes CASSVAPGSNTGELFF. Complete variable domain (other parts from reference TRBV9 and TRBJ2-2): DSGVTQTPKHLITATGQRVTLRCSPRSGDLSVYWYQQSLDQGLQFLIQYYNGEERAKGNILERFSAQQFPDLHSELNLSSLELGDSALYFCASSVAPGSNTGELFFGEGSRLTVL.

The chain recombines TRBV6-4 with TRBJ2-2, with D possibly TRBD1 on 5 matching bases. CDR1 and CDR2 from the germline V gene are MRHNA and SNTAGT. Trimming stripped 4 bases from V and 0 bases from J, with 9 bases between. The CDR3 has 15 residues. In nucleotides, the CDR3 is TGTGCCAGCAGTGCTGACAGCGCGAACACCGGGGAGCTGTTTTTT. Amino acids: CASSADSANTGELFF.